Shown below are 21 T cell receptor beta chains from a single sample sequenced in a study of cytomegalovirus exposure and HLA in healthy donors (dated by TCRdb to the late 2010s). The library was made by the immunoSEQ multiplex PCR assay. In TCRdb, the immuneACCESS table is reduced to in-frame sequences with V and J assigned. These tables do not hold every clone; where another copy was compared, an unresolved V gene accounts for under half, and the others remain unexplained. In all, the sample holds about 330,000 clones, and roughly 87% of those were seen once. 1.2% of the sample is taken by the ten largest. Material for sequencing was PBMCs. The source of these receptors is a woman between 25 and 40 years old in good health and CMV-seropositive.

This clone was recorded only once. The chain is built from TRBV6-5 and TRBJ1-2, with TRBD1 as a possible D gene (6 bases). The V gene's germline CDR1 is MNHEY and CDR2 SVGAGI. V was trimmed by 5 bases and J by 7 bases, leaving 14 bases between them. The CDR3 loop spans 13 amino acids. The CDR3 DNA reads TGTGCCAGCAGTAAAACCAGGACAGCTGGCTACACCTTC. It specifies CASSKTRTAGYTF.

The gene calls are TRBV5-1 and TRBJ1-6; unclear D gene. Germline CDR1 is SGHRS and CDR2 is YFSETQ. The CDR3 length is 16 residues. The V end was cut by 4 bases, the J end by 10 bases, with 21 bases between. The CDR3 here is CASSPTGRSLESPLHF. CDR3 nucleotides: TGCGCCAGCAGCCCAACGGGTCGAAGTCTGGAATCACCCCTCCACTTT.

The chain joins TRBV4-3 to TRBJ2-2, with 7 bases that match TRBD2. The CDR3 extends over 14 amino acids. Trimming at V came to 2 bases and at J to 5 bases, leaving 2 bases not matched to a gene. The germline V gene encodes CDR1 LGHNA and CDR2 YSLEER. The CDR3 region has the DNA TGCGCCAGCAGCCAACTAGCGGATACCGGGGAGCTGTTTTTT. Encoded protein: CASSQLADTGELFF.

The chain carries TRBV14 and TRBJ2-7, with D possibly being TRBD1 (5 bases). V lost 4 bases and J 3 bases, leaving 22 bases between the germline ends. The CDR3 consists of 17 residues. Germline CDR1 and CDR2: SGHDN and FVKESK. The CDR3 loop reads CASSLSGMGPKIYEQYF. As DNA, the CDR3 is TGTGCCAGCAGCCTATCGGGTATGGGGCCCAAGATCTACGAGCAGTACTTC.

Of note for this clone: The same CDR3 is also encoded by other DNA sequences in this sample. The V and J genes are TRBV19 and TRBJ2-1; 7 bases are shared with TRBD1. CDR3 length: 14 amino acids. The germline V gene encodes CDR1 LNHDA and CDR2 SQIVND (reference sequence). V was clipped by 3 bases and J by 2 bases; unmatched bases: 1. The CDR3 region is CASSMGTAYNEQFF. CDR3 DNA sequence: TGTGCCAGTAGTATGGGGACAGCCTACAATGAGCAGTTCTTC.

This rearrangement joins TRBV5-1 to TRBJ2-3, with D hard to call. V lost 2 bases to trimming and J lost 2 bases, with 9 bases between them. This CDR3 comprises 14 residues. Per germline, CDR1 SGHRS and CDR2 YFSETQ. This chain's CDR3 is CASSFRSHTDTQYF. In DNA form, the CDR3 reads TGCGCCAGCAGCTTCAGGAGCCACACAGATACGCAGTATTTT.

This clone showed up just once. The rearrangement uses TRBV29-1 and TRBJ2-7, with TRBD1 as a possible D gene (6 bases). CDR1 SQVTM and CDR2 ANQGSEA come from the germline V gene. The CDR3 is 12 residues long. The germline V and J ends were trimmed by 7 bases and 0 bases, with 10 bases remaining between them. The CDR3 region is CSARQDSYEQYF. CDR3 nucleotide sequence: TGCAGCGCTCGACAGGACTCCTACGAGCAGTACTTC.

The table lists this clone with a count of one. The rearrangement uses TRBV28 and TRBJ2-7; D ambiguous. The CDR3 is 15 residues long. V lost 2 bases, J lost 2 bases, and 13 bases lay in between. The germline V gene has CDR1 MDHEN and CDR2 SYDVKM. CDR3: CASSLGRFETYEQYF. The CDR3 DNA sequence: TGTGCCAGCAGTTTAGGGCGCTTCGAAACCTACGAGCAGTACTTC.

The chain links TRBV28 to TRBJ2-7, with D possibly being TRBD1 (6 bases). The V and J ends lost 8 bases and 0 bases respectively, with 11 bases between them. CDR3 length: 13 residues. Looked up from germline, CDR1 is MDHEN and CDR2 is SYDVKM. The CDR3 loop is CASQQGSSYEQYF. For the CDR3, the DNA is TGTGCCAGCCAGCAGGGGAGCTCCTACGAGCAGTACTTC.

This clone has only a few counts. The chain joins TRBV5-6 to TRBJ2-1; D tentatively reads TRBD1 or TRBD2 (5 bases each). The germline V and J ends were trimmed by 3 bases and 10 bases, with 8 bases remaining between them. This CDR3 comprises 11 residues. Germline V gives CDR1 SGHDT, CDR2 YYEEEE. CDR3 sequence (DNA): TGTGCCAGCAGCTCTGGGACCGAGCAGTTCTTC. It translates to CASSSGTEQFF. The full variable domain, completed using reference TRBV5-6 and TRBJ2-1, is DAGVTQSPTHLIKTRGQQVTLRCSPKSGHDTVSWYQQALGQGPQFIFQYYEEEERQRGNFPDRFSGHQFPNYSSELNVNALLLGDSALYLCASSSGTEQFFGPGTRLTVL.

The V and J genes are TRBV18 and TRBJ1-6; no clear D. The CDR3 loop spans 21 amino acids. Germline CDR1 reads KGHSH; CDR2 reads LQKENI. V was trimmed by 2 bases and J by 6 bases, leaving 29 bases between them. CDR3 residues: CASSPFPPSGGYQISNSPLHF. In DNA, the CDR3 is TGTGCCAGCTCACCATTTCCCCCGTCAGGCGGGTATCAAATAAGTAATTCACCCCTCCACTTT.

The chain is built from TRBV29-1 and TRBJ2-7, with D perhaps given as TRBD1 or TRBD2 (6 bases each). This CDR3 spans 14 amino acids. Germline CDR1 reads SQVTM; CDR2 reads ANQGSEA. The ends were cut back, 4 bases at V and 1 base at J, with 14 bases in the middle. The CDR3 nucleotides are TGCAGCGTTGTGGGGGGCGGAGGGTCCTACGAGCAGTACTTC. Amino acids: CSVVGGGGSYEQYF.

This chain connects TRBV5-4 to TRBJ1-6; 8 nucleotides align to TRBD1. The trim removed 3 bases at V and 5 bases at J, leaving 7 bases unmatched. Germline lookup yields CDR1 SGHNT and CDR2 YYREEE (reference sequence). The CDR3 runs to 16 residues. The CDR3 sequence: CASSSGQGGHNSPLHF. DNA of the CDR3: TGTGCCAGCAGCTCTGGACAGGGTGGCCATAATTCACCCCTCCACTTT.

The genes are TRBV29-1 and TRBJ2-5; 10 bases are a match to TRBD2. The CDR3 covers 14 residues. With V trimmed by 7 bases and J by 5 bases, 10 bases remained unmatched. CDR1 and CDR2 (germline): SQVTM, ANQGSEA. The CDR3 sequence: CSASGGGVGETQYF. For the CDR3, the DNA is TGCAGCGCCAGCGGGGGGGGCGTCGGGGAGACCCAGTACTTC.

In regard to this clone: The junction and the germline gene differ at one end; a read error may be behind it. The rearrangement joins TRBV6-5 to TRBJ1-2; tentative D call: TRBD1 (5 bases). This CDR3 region has 16 residues. Germline V lookup: CDR1 MNHEY, CDR2 SVGAGI. This CDR3 is CASSYRGSHFPYDYTF. CDR3 nucleotides: TGTGCCAGCAGTTACAGGGGCAGCCACTTTCCCTATGACTACACCTTC.

V is TRBV10-3 and J is TRBJ2-7; 12 bases align to TRBD1. CDR1 is ENHRY and CDR2 is SYGVKD in the germline V gene. Germline trimming cut 4 bases from V and 5 bases from J; bases unmatched to any gene: 6. The CDR3 is 15 residues long. CDR3 in amino acids: CAISGGQGAADEQYF. The CDR3 nucleotides are TGTGCCATCAGTGGGGGACAGGGGGCCGCCGACGAGCAGTACTTC.

The CDR3 DNA reads TGTGCCAGCAGGCCTCGGGGACAGGGGGCGCGGGACACCGGGGAGCTGTTTTTT. As protein: CASRPRGQGARDTGELFF. The genes are TRBV2 and TRBJ2-2; 12 bases map to TRBD1. The CDR3 is 18 amino acids. V was pared by 6 bases and J by 3 bases, with 11 bases of the junction left unmatched. CDR1 is SNHLY, CDR2 FYNNEI, per germline.

This clone has only one observation. The chain has TRBV6-5 and TRBJ2-5; TRBD1 matches at 7 bases. CDR3 length equals 13 residues. Looked up from germline, CDR1 is MNHEY and CDR2 is SVGAGI. V gave up 2 bases and J gave up 14 bases; unmatched junction bases: 11. CDR3 in DNA: TGTGCCAGCAGTTACGAATTTTTAGGGGGCATATACTTC. It encodes CASSYEFLGGIYF.

The chain links TRBV2 to TRBJ1-2; D not resolved. CDR3 length: 12 amino acids. Germline V gene lookup returns CDR1 SNHLY and CDR2 FYNNEI. Trimming removed 6 bases at V and 2 bases at J, with 7 bases between. The CDR3 protein is CASRDWNYGYTF. The CDR3, as DNA: TGTGCCAGCAGGGACTGGAACTATGGCTACACCTTC. Complete variable domain (other parts from reference TRBV2 and TRBJ1-2): EPEVTQTPSHQVTQMGQEVILRCVPISNHLYFYWYRQILGQKVEFLVSFYNNEISEKSEIFDDQFSVERPDGSNFTLKIRSTKLEDSAMYFCASRDWNYGYTFGSGTRLTVV.

The chain is built from TRBV7-8 and TRBJ2-7, with 7 positions matching TRBD1. From germline, CDR1 is SGHVS and CDR2 FQNEAQ. The CDR3 consists of 13 residues. V was pared by 5 bases and J by 5 bases, with 6 bases of the junction left unmatched. The CDR3: CASSRQGYHEQYF. For the CDR3, the DNA is TGTGCCAGCAGCCGACAGGGATACCACGAGCAGTACTTC.

The rearrangement links TRBV4-2 to TRBJ1-2; no reliable D call. The CDR3 runs to 16 residues. V lost 0 bases, J lost 4 bases, and 15 bases lay in between. The germline gives CDR1 LGHNA, CDR2 YNFKEQ. For the CDR3, the DNA is TGTGCCAGCAGCCAAGATTCAGTCACCCCGGTCTATGGCTACACCTTC. Its translation is CASSQDSVTPVYGYTF.